This T cell receptor beta chain was captured by sequencing in a study of cytomegalovirus exposure and HLA in healthy donors. The PCR had 60 Vbeta and 13 Jbeta primers. TCRdb's copy holds only in-frame clones and misses some; the assay was immunoSEQ multiplex PCR. The repertoire consists of roughly 200,000 clones, with 80% to 90% occurring once and the leading ten covering 2.9%. The CDR3 contains 13 residues. Germline-derived CDR1 and CDR2 are SGHTA and FQGTGA. V lost 2 bases and J lost 5, with 9 bases in between. General study findings and limits: When a later analysis was performed, an Asian-associated ancestry cluster reportedly had fewer N-insertions than the approximately 700-donor mean. Most TCR sequences showed up rarely, but some public TCRs showed up in many donors.

A remark on this clone: What it binds is not known.

Sample: PBMCs. The chain recombines TRBV7-3 with TRBJ2-5, with a weak D call TRBD2 (6 bases). This TCR was recovered from a man aged 30-40 years in good health and CMV-seronegative. CDR3 residues: CASSLGGKETQYF. CDR3 in DNA: TGTGCCAGCAGCTTAGGGGGGAAGGAGACCCAGTACTTC.